This T cell receptor beta chain was retrieved from a study of control samples from healthy donors and cancer patients (dated by TCRdb to about 2020). Libraries were constructed by the immunoSEQ multiplex PCR assay. Entries here come from immuneACCESS through TCRdb and include only in-frame sequences with V and J called. Some clones fail to appear in such tables; in the studies checked, an unresolved V gene covers under half of the shortfall, and the cause of the remainder is unknown. For this sample the table gives over 85,000 clones, of which approximately 84% were detected only once. Roughly 40% of the sample is in the top ten clones. From the germline V gene (reference sequence), CDR1 is LNHDA and CDR2 is SQIVND. The CDR3 sequence holds 14 residues, the cysteine and phenylalanine included. CDR3 DNA only is kept here, 42 bases in frame from base 1. The trim is 6 bases for V and 2 bases for J, with a gap of 11 bases between the germline ends.

As to this clone: Its binding antigen is unknown. No per-base quality is available; no much larger clone lies one base away.

Sequenced: PBMCs. The chain employs TRBV19 and TRBJ1-5; TRBD1 is possibly the D segment (6 matching bases). The TCR sequence derives from a man between 65 and 85 years old with lung cancer. The CDR3 region has the sequence CASRTDRRNQPQHF. The DNA is TGTGCCAGTAGGACTGACAGGCGCAATCAGCCCCAGCATTTT.